This T cell receptor beta chain emerged from a study of blood T cell repertoires in COVID-19. Study information: Samples came from the United States, Italy and Spain, spanning acute and convalescent COVID-19.

Participant-reported clinical history was the basis for cohort assignment. As processed by the authors: Reference gene primer amplification yielded estimated nucleated cell counts. Some clones are missing from TCRdb's copy, which holds only in-frame ones; the method was immunoSEQ multiplex PCR. That table is the source of V, J and clone size, and D and trimming were worked out from the DNA. In the table there are about 280,000 clones, roughly 80% of which are singletons. Sequencing was done on a sample of PBMCs or T cells enriched from blood (not recorded which). The TCR comes from a man aged 40-49 years who had been exposed to COVID-19.

CDR3 amino acids: CSVGGQGAYEQYF. In DNA, the CDR3 is TGCAGCGTTGGAGGACAGGGGGCCTACGAGCAGTACTTC. The chain employs TRBV29-1 and TRBJ2-7; TRBD1 aligns across 10 bases. CDR1 is SQVTM, CDR2 ANQGSEA, per germline. Germline trimming cut 4 bases from V and 2 bases from J; bases unmatched to any gene: 2. The CDR3 is 13 residues long.